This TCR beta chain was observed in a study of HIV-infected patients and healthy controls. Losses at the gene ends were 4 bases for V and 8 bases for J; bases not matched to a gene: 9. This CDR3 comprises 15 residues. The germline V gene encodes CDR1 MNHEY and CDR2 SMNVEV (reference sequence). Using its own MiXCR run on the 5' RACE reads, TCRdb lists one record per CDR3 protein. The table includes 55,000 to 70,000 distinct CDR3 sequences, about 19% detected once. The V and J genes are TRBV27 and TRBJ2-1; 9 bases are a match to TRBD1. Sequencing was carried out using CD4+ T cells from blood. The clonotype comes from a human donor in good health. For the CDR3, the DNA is TGTGCCAGCAGTTCTCGGACAGGGGTTTTTCATGAGCAGTTCTTC. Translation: CASSSRTGVFHEQFF.